Sample share makes the clone carrying this T cell receptor (beta chain) medium-sized. The sample is drawn from a study of spatial heterogeneity in lung cancer. Study-wide context: Beta-chain sequences were consistently detected more often than alpha-chain sequences. An average of more than ten raw reads was observed per unique TCR and UMI combination.

Individually, TCR cDNA molecules were each labelled with a unique molecular identifier. MiXCR was run by TCRdb on the 5' RACE reads, yielding one entry per CDR3 protein. In the table there are 4,000 or so distinct CDR3 sequences, about 21% of which are singletons. This sample's time point: sample taken at primary tumor resection. Sequencing covered unsorted whole RNA taken from tumor, nontumor lung or frozen PBMC. Untreated early-stage non-small cell lung cancer patients, around 70 in total, were the donors. Sequences were derived from normal lung tissue next to the tumor, sampled at surgery. This sequence originates from a female donor with early-stage non-small cell lung cancer.

For the CDR3, the DNA is TGTGCCAACCCCGGGGGTAGGCTCCTCCACGAGCAGTACTTC. It is translated as CANPGGRLLHEQYF. The gene calls are TRBV7-2 and TRBJ2-7, with D perhaps TRBD2 (6 bases). Trimming took off 10 bases at V and 5 bases at J, with 21 bases between the two ends. Germline CDR1 reads SGHTA; CDR2 reads FQGNSA. The CDR3 consists of 14 residues. Variable domain in full (rest from reference TRBV7-2 and TRBJ2-7): GAGVSQSPSNKVTEKGKDVELRCDPISGHTALYWYRQSLGQGLEFLIYFQGNSAPDKSGLPSDRFSAERTGGSVSTLTIQRTQQEDSAVYLCANPGGRLLHEQYFGPGTRLTVT.